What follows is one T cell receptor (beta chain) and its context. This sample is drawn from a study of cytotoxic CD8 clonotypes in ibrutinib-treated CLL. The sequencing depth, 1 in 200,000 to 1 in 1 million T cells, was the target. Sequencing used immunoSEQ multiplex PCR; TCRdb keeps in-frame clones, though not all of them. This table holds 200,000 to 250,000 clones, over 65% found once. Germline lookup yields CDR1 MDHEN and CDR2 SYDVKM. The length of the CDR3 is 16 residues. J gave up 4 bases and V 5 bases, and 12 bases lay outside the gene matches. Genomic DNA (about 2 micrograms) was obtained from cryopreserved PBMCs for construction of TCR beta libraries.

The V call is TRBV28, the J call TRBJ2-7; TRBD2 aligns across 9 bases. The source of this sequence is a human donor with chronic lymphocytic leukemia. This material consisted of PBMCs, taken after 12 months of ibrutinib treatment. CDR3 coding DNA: TGTGCCAGCAGTATCCAACCCGGCGGGAGGGCGTACGAGCAGTACTTC. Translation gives CASSIQPGGRAYEQYF.